This T cell receptor (beta chain) originates from a study of identical twins (TCRdb year 2016). Some background on the complete study: To test whether fetal clonotypes persist, this study deep-sequenced TCR alpha and beta repertoires from monozygotic twins, from unrelated adults of various ages, and from cord blood. To rule out contamination, the twin experiments were replicated at different times with different library preparation protocols. General findings and caveats noted by the study authors: Because the same donors could not be followed over many years, the conclusions relied on cross-sectional statistical analysis. Compared with coincidental sharing between unrelated individuals, an excess of low generation-probability sequences was observed among out-of-frame TCR alpha sequences shared between twins. A weaker excess of twin sharing was found in beta out-of-frame sequences because the signal-to-noise ratio was lowered by fewer shared sequences. Zero-insertion analyses could be partly confounded by invariant T cells such as MAIT and iNKT, though diverse VJ usage argued against such confounding for most clonotypes. In monozygotic twins, out-of-frame TCR alpha sharing was systematically underestimated by recombination models, although the models agreed with sharing between unrelated individuals. Abundant cord blood beta clonotypes had fewer insertions, young adult naive repertoires showed a similar but weaker trend, and memory repertoires showed no such trend.

V lost 6 bases and J lost 0 bases; the stretch between them is 8 bases long. CDR1 and CDR2 are read off the germline V gene (reference sequence) as SEHNR and FQNEAQ. The CDR3 has 13 amino acids, counting the end cysteine and phenylalanine. The only DNA kept is the CDR3, 39 bases in frame from the first base. Library preparation employed 5' RACE. The sequencing machine was an Illumina HiSeq 2000. Template switching introduced a universal primer binding site; the final cDNA contained a unique molecular identifier, enabling accurate counting of TCR cDNA molecules. Specific primers in the conserved constant-segment region were used to synthesize first-strand cDNA for TCR alpha and beta chains. To control for contamination, each cDNA library was double barcoded with a SMART-Mk sample barcode plus Illumina barcodes. TruSeq adapter sequences along with Illumina sample barcodes were introduced in two successive PCR steps. The TCR alpha and beta cDNA libraries were sequenced on the Illumina HiSeq platform using custom primers. Concerning the study's data processing: MiGEC was used to process raw reads and extract unique molecular identifiers, and MiXCR was used to find CDR3 positions. For each individual, recombination models were inferred using an EM algorithm with the repgenHMM and IGoR tools. Shared clonotype analysis was performed with the tcR package in R, normalizing sharing by the product of cloneset sizes. To study raw recombination without the effects of thymic and clonal selection, out-of-frame nonproductive sequences were analyzed. TCRdb reran the public reads through fastp at Q25 and MiXCR, keeping productive beta chains. Every entry covers one CDR3 protein and lists the most common genes and DNA from its rows. It is TCRdb's table, rather than the study itself, that gives the V and J calls and clone size. For this sample there are 200,000 to 250,000 distinct CDR3 sequences; 7% appear just once. More than 3% of the sample is taken by the ten largest.

This clonotype was picked up many times. The antigen this receptor binds is unknown. No much larger clone is present one base from it, and per-base qualities are unavailable. Every donor in the study was a healthy Caucasian. Three pairs of female monozygotic twins, all aged roughly 18 to 29 years, made up the twin cohort. Using Miltenyi CD45RO+ enrichment and human naive T-cell isolation kits, memory (CD45RO+) and naive T cells were isolated from PBMC. These data also formed part of another study, on yellow fever vaccine responses in identical twins. The second source states: The T cell response to vaccination in identical twins was reported by the authors to appear partly convergent and partly personalized. Focusing on identical twins, the study followed the T cell clones that responded to the vaccine, and did so with precision.

Sequenced sample: memory (CD45RO+) T cells sorted from blood. The cell subset or site label, as the study defines it: CD45RO+ enriched T cells. This TCR was recovered from a woman aged 18-30 years in good health. Rearrangement joined TRBV7-9 to TRBJ1-2; the D gene cannot be resolved reliably. The DNA sequence reads TGTGCCAGCAGATCTACAGCTAACTATGGCTACACCTTC. It specifies CASRSTANYGYTF. The variable domain in full, with residues beyond the CDR3 obtained from the reference TRBV7-9 and TRBJ1-2 genes, is DTGVSQNPRHKITKRGQNVTFRCDPISEHNRLYWYRQTLGQGPEFLTYFQNEAQLEKSRLLSDRFSAERPKGSFSTLEIQRTEQGDSAMYLCASRSTANYGYTFGSGTRLTVV.